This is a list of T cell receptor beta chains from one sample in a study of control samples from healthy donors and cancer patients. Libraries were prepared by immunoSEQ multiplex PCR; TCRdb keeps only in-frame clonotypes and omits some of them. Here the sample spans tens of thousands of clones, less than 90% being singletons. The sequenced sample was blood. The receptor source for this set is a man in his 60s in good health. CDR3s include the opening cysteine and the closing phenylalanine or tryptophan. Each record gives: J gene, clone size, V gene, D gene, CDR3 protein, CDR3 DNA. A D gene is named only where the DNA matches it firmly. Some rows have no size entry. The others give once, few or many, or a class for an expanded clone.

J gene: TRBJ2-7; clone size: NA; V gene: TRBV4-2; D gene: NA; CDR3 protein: CASSDTLKGGSYEQYF; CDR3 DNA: TGTGCCAGCAGCGACACGCTTAAGGGAGGCTCCTACGAGCAGTACTTC
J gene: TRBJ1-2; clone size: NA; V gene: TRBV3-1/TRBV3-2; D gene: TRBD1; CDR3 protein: CASSQGSGTGFMGYTF; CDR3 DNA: TGTGCCAGCAGCCAAGGATCCGGGACAGGTTTTATGGGCTACACCTTC
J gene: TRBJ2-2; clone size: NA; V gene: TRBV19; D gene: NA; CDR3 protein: CASSIDPGGLTGELFF; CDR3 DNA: TGTGCCAGTAGTATAGATCCCGGGGGGCTCACCGGGGAGCTGTTTTTT
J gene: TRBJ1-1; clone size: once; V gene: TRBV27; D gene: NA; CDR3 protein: CASSFRSNTEAFF; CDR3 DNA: TGTGCCAGCAGTTTCAGGTCTAACACTGAAGCTTTCTTT
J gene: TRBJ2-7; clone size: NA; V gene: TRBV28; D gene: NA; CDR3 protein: CASSLHDPGSYRVNEQYF; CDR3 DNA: TGTGCCAGCAGTTTACACGACCCCGGGTCGTACAGGGTAAACGAGCAGTACTTC
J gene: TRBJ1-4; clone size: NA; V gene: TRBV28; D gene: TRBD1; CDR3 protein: CASSRYRGATNEKLFF; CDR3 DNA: TGTGCCAGCAGTCGATACAGGGGCGCAACTAATGAAAAACTGTTTTTT
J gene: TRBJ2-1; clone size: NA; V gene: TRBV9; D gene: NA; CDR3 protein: CASSPQEANNEQFF; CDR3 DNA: TGTGCCAGCAGCCCACAGGAGGCAAACAATGAGCAGTTCTTC
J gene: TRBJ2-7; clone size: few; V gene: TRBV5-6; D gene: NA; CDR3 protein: CASRRWGGGAPYEQYF; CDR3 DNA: TGTGCCAGCAGGCGCTGGGGGGGCGGGGCGCCCTACGAGCAGTACTTC
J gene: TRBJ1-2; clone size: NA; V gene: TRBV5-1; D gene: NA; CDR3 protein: CASSFEGDENGYTF; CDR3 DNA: TGCGCCAGCAGCTTTGAAGGGGACGAGAATGGCTACACCTTC
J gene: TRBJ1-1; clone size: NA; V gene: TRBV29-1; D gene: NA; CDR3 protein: CSVEVPALNTEAFF; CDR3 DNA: TGCAGCGTTGAAGTCCCAGCCTTGAACACTGAAGCTTTCTTT
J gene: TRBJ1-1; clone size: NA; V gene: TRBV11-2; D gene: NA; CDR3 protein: CASSLDLRTRTEAFF; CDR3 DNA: TGTGCCAGCAGCTTAGATCTTAGGACGAGGACTGAAGCTTTCTTT
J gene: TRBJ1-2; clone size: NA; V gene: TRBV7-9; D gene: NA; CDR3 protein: CASSIDTTAGYTF; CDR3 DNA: TGTGCCAGCAGCATCGACACAACCGCTGGCTACACCTTC
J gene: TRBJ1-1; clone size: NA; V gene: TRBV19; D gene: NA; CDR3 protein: CASSIPLRITEAFF; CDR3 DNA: TGTGCCAGTAGTATTCCTCTTAGGATCACTGAAGCTTTCTTT
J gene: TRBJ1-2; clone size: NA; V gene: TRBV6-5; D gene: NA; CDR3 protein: CASSYQAGSYGYTF; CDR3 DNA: TGTGCCAGCAGTTATCAGGCAGGCTCCTATGGCTACACCTTC
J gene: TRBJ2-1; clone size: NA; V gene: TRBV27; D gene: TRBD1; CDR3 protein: CASSRLRTGGDEQFF; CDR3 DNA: TGTGCCAGCAGTAGATTAAGGACAGGGGGTGATGAGCAGTTCTTC
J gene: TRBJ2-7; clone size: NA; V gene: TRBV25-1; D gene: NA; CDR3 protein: CASSDQGRGSYEQYF; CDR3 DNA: TGTGCCAGCAGTGACCAAGGACGGGGCTCCTACGAGCAGTACTTC